The 2 T cell receptor beta chains below all came from one sample that was sequenced in a study of blood T cell repertoires in COVID-19. Profiling relied on immunoSEQ multiplex PCR, and the TCRdb table lists in-frame clones only, not all of them. The profile covers fewer than 350,000 clones, with approximately 89% appearing a single time and approximately 8% taken by the ten largest. Sequencing was performed on peripheral blood. The receptors here all came from a woman between 45 and 60 years old who had recovered from COVID-19.

The chain is built from TRBV11-2 and TRBJ2-7; D gene ambiguous. The CDR3 spans 13 residues. CDR1 and CDR2 from the germline V gene are SGHAT and FQNNGV. V lost 7 bases and J lost 2, with 12 bases in between. DNA of the CDR3: TGTGCCAGCACTAACCCGACTGCCTACGAGCAGTACTTC. This encodes CASTNPTAYEQYF. Together with reference TRBV11-2 and TRBJ2-7, the CDR3 gives the full variable domain: EAGVAQSPRYKIIEKRQSVAFWCNPISGHATLYWYQQILGQGPKLLIQFQNNGVVDDSQLPKDRFSAERLKGVDSTLKIQPAKLEDSAVYLCASTNPTAYEQYFGPGTRLTVT.

This rearrangement joins TRBV9 to TRBJ2-3; 13 nucleotides match TRBD2. After removal of 0 bases from V and 1 base from J, the junction contained 2 bases not matched to a gene. This CDR3 has 17 residues. CDR1 is SGDLS and CDR2 is YYNGEE in the germline V gene. The CDR3 DNA reads as TGTGCCAGCAGCGTAGCCGGACTAGCGGGGGGCACAGATACGCAGTATTTT. Translated, it gives CASSVAGLAGGTDTQYF.